A selection of T cell receptor beta chains follows, all from one sample in a study of Ad26.COV2.S vaccination and SARS-CoV-2 variants. Assay used: immunoSEQ multiplex PCR; TCRdb lists only in-frame clones, some missing. The sample lists more than 150,000 clones; roughly 87% were seen once. Material: peripheral blood, obtained after recovery from COVID-19. The receptors were gathered from a human donor who had recovered from COVID-19. The CDR3 runs from the conserved cysteine through the conserved F or W. A D gene is named only where the DNA matches it firmly. Rows may omit the clone size; those that give it use once, few, many or a size class.

j_call | d_call | clone_size | v_call | cdr3_nt | cdr3_aa
TRBJ2-2 | NA | NA | TRBV27 | TGTGCCAGCAGTTCCTTGGCGACCGGGGAGCTGTTTTTT | CASSSLATGELFF
TRBJ2-1 | TRBD2 | NA | TRBV9 | TGTGCCAGCAGCGGGGAGGGAACCTCCTACAATGAGCAGTTCTTC | CASSGEGTSYNEQFF
TRBJ2-3 | TRBD1 | NA | TRBV7-9 | TGTGCCAGCAGCCCCTACGACAGGGGGCTTGCAGATACGCAGTATTTT | CASSPYDRGLADTQYF
TRBJ2-3 | NA | NA | TRBV5-5 | TGTGCCAGCAGCTTGTTGGCCTGTGGAGGAGATACGCAGTATTTT | CASSLLACGGDTQYF
TRBJ2-5 | TRBD2 | NA | TRBV27 | TGTGCCAGCAGTCGACTAGCGGGGGGCCAAGAGACCCAGTACTTC | CASSRLAGGQETQYF
TRBJ2-7 | NA | few | TRBV11-2 | TGTGCCAGCAGCTTAGACCCCTACGAGCAGTACTTC | CASSLDPYEQYF
TRBJ2-1 | TRBD2 | NA | TRBV4-1 | TGCGCCAGCAGCCGCCTACTAGCGGGGGTTTATGAGCAGTTCTTC | CASSRLLAGVYEQFF
TRBJ2-2 | NA | NA | TRBV6-2/TRBV6-3 | TGTGCCAGCAGTTATCTTAACACCGGGGAGCTGTTTTTT | CASSYLNTGELFF
TRBJ2-3 | NA | NA | TRBV9 | TGTGCCAGCAGCGTAGCTCCGGGGGTCACAGATACGCAGTATTTT | CASSVAPGVTDTQYF
TRBJ2-1 | TRBD2 | NA | TRBV3-1/TRBV3-2 | TGTGCCAGCAGCCTACCCGGCGGGGCGGGAGTCAATGAGCAGTTCTTC | CASSLPGGAGVNEQFF
TRBJ2-5 | NA | NA | TRBV5-8 | TGTGCCAGCAGCTTGTTTGGGACCCAGTACTTC | CASSLFGTQYF
TRBJ1-2 | NA | NA | TRBV6-1 | TGTGCCAGCAGTGAAGCCGGATCAGCAGCGCAGGGCCCTAACTATGGCTACACCTTC | CASSEAGSAAQGPNYGYTF
TRBJ2-7 | NA | NA | TRBV11-1 | TGTGCCAGCAGCTTACAGGTACGAGCCGGCGAGCAGTACTTC | CASSLQVRAGEQYF
TRBJ1-2 | NA | NA | TRBV2 | TGTGCCAGCAGGTTGGGACCGAAAAACCAGGGCTACACCTTC | CASRLGPKNQGYTF
TRBJ2-5 | TRBD1 | NA | TRBV28 | TGTGCCAGCAGTCCTCGACAGGGGATGCCCCAGTACTTC | CASSPRQGMPQYF
TRBJ2-7 | NA | NA | TRBV9 | TGTGCCAGCAGCGTAGATCCGGGGGCAGGCTACGAGCAGTACTTC | CASSVDPGAGYEQYF
TRBJ2-3 | NA | NA | TRBV9 | TGTGCCAGCAGCGTATCGAGAGGCCCAGATACGCAGTATTTT | CASSVSRGPDTQYF
TRBJ1-2 | TRBD1 | NA | TRBV12-3/TRBV12-4 | TGTGCCAGCACTAGTTTACAGGGGAAAGGCTACACCTTC | CASTSLQGKGYTF
TRBJ2-1 | NA | NA | TRBV1 | TGCACCAGCAGCCAAGCGACAGGGAAGGAGTTCTTC | CTSSQATGKEFF
TRBJ2-1 | NA | NA | TRBV4-2 | TGTGCCAGCAGCCATGATCCCCCCGGGACTGAAACCTACAATGAGCAGTTCTTC | CASSHDPPGTETYNEQFF